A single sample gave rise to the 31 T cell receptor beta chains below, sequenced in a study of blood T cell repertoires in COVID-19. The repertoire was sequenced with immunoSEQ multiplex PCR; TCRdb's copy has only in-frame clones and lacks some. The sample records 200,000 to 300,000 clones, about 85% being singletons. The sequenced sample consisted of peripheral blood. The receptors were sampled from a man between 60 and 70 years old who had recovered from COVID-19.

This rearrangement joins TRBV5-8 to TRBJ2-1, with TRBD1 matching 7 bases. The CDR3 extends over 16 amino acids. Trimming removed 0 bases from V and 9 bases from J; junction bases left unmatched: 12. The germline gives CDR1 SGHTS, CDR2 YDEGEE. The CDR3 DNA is TGTGCCAGCAGCTTGGGTGTCTCGACAGGGTTGATTGAGCAGTTCTTC. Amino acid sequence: CASSLGVSTGLIEQFF. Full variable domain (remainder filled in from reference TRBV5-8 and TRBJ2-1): EAGVTQSPTHLIKTRGQQATLRCSPISGHTSVYWYQQALGLGLQFLLWYDEGEERNRGNFPPRFSGRQFPNYSSELNVNALELEDSALYLCASSLGVSTGLIEQFFGPGTRLTVL.

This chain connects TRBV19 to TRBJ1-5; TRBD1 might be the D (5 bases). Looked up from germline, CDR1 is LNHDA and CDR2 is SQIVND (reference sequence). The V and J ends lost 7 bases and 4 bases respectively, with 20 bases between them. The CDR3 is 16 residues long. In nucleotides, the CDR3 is TGTGCCAGTAAAGATTTGGGCAGGGTTAATAATCAGCCCCAGCATTTT. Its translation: CASKDLGRVNNQPQHF.

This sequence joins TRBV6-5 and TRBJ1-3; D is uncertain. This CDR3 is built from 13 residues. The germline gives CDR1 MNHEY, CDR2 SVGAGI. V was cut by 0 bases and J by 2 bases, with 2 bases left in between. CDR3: CASSYSTGNTIYF. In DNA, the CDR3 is TGTGCCAGCAGTTACTCTACTGGAAACACCATATATTTT.

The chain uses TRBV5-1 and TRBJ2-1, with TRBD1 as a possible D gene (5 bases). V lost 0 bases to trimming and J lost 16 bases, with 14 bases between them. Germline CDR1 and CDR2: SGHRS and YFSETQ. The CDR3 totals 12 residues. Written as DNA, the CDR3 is TGCGCCAGCAGCTTGGGTTGGGGCGCTTCCTTCTTC. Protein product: CASSLGWGASFF.

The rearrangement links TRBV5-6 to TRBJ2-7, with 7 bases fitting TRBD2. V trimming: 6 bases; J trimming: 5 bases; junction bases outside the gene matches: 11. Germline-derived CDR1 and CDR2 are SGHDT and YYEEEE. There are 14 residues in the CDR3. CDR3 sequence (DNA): TGTGCCAGCACCGTTGTGCGGGGGTACAACGAGCAGTACTTC. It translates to CASTVVRGYNEQYF.

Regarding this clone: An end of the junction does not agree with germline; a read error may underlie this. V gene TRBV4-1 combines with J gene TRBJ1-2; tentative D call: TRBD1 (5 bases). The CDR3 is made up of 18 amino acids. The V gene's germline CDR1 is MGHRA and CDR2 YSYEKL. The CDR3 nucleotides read TGCGCCAGCAGTCAAGAGGGATGGGGAACGACAGCTAACTATGGCTACACCTTC. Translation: CASSQEGWGTTANYGYTF.

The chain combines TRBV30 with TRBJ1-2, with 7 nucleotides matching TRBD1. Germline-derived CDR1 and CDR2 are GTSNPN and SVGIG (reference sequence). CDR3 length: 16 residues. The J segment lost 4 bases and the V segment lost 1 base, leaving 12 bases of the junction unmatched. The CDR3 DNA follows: TGTGCCTGGAGTGGGGACAGCCTACCTGGGGGCTATGGCTACACCTTC. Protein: CAWSGDSLPGGYGYTF.

CDR3 residues: CASSLGQLEQYF. DNA of the CDR3: TGTGCCAGCAGTCTCGGACAGCTCGAGCAGTACTTC. The chain couples TRBV2 to TRBJ2-7; D may be TRBD1 (6 bases). Trimming took 5 bases from V and 6 from J, leaving 11 bases between them. CDR3 length equals 12 residues. The germline CDR1 and CDR2 sequences are SNHLY and FYNNEI.

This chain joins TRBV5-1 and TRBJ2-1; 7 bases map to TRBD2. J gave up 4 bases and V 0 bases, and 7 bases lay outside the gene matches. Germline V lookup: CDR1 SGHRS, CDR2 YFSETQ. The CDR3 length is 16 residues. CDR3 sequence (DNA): TGCGCCAGCAGCTTGGAATGGGGTAGCGGGTACAATGAGCAGTTCTTC. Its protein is CASSLEWGSGYNEQFF.

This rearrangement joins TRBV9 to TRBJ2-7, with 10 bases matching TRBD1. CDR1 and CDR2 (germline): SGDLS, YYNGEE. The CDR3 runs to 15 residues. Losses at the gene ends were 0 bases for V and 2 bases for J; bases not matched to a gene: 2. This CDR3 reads CASSVADRGPYEQYF. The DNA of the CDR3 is TGTGCCAGCAGCGTAGCTGACAGGGGGCCCTACGAGCAGTACTTC. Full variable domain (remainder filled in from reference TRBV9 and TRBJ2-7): DSGVTQTPKHLITATGQRVTLRCSPRSGDLSVYWYQQSLDQGLQFLIQYYNGEERAKGNILERFSAQQFPDLHSELNLSSLELGDSALYFCASSVADRGPYEQYFGPGTRLTVT.

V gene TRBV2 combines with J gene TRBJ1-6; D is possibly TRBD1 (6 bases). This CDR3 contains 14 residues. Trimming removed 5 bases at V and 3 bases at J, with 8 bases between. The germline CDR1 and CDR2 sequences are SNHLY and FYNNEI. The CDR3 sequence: CASSPTGYNSPLHF. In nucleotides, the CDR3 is TGTGCCAGCAGTCCGACAGGCTATAATTCACCCCTCCACTTT.

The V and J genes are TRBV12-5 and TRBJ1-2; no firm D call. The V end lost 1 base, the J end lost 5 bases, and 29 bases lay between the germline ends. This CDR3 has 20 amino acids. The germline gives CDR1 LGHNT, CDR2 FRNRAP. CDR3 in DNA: TGTGCTAGTGGTTTGGGGGAGTTCAGCCAGTCCCGTAGAGCGAATTATGGCTACACCTTC. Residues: CASGLGEFSQSRRANYGYTF.

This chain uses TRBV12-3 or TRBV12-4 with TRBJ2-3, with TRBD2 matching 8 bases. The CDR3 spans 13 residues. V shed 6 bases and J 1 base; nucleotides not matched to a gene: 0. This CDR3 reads CASRRGGTDTQYF. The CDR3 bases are TGTGCCAGCAGGCGGGGGGGCACAGATACGCAGTATTTT.

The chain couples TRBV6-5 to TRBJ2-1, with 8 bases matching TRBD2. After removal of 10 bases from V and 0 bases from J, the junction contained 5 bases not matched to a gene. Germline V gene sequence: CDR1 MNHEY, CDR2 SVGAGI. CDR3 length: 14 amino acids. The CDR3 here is CAIKRGRSYNEQFF. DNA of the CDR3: TGTGCCATTAAGCGGGGGCGCTCCTACAATGAGCAGTTCTTC.

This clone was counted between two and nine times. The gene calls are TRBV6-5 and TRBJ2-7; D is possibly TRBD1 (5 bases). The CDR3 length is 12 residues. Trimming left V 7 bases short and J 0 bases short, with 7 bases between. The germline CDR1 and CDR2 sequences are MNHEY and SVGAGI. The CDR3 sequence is CASTGLSYEQYF. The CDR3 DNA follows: TGTGCCAGCACAGGGCTCTCCTACGAGCAGTACTTC.

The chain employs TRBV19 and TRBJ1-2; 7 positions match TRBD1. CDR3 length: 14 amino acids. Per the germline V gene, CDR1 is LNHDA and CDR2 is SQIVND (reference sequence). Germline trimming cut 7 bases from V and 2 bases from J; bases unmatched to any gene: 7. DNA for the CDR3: TGTGCCAGTAAAACCGGGACAGTAAACTATGGCTACACCTTC. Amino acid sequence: CASKTGTVNYGYTF.

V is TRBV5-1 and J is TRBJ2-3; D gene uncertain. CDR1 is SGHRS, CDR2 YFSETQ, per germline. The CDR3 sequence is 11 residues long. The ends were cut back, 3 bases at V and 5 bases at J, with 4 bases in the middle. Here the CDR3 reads CASSSVDTQYF. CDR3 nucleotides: TGCGCCAGCAGCTCGGTAGATACGCAGTATTTT. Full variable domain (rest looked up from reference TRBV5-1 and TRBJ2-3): KAGVTQTPRYLIKTRGQQVTLSCSPISGHRSVSWYQQTPGQGLQFLFEYFSETQRNKGNFPGRFSGRQFSNSRSEMNVSTLELGDSALYLCASSSVDTQYFGPGTRLTVL.

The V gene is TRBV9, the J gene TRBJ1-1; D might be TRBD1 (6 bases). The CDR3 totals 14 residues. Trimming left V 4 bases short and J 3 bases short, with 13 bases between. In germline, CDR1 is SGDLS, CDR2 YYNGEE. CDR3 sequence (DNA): TGTGCCAGCAGCCCCCAAGGGACATACACTGAAGCTTTCTTT. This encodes CASSPQGTYTEAFF.

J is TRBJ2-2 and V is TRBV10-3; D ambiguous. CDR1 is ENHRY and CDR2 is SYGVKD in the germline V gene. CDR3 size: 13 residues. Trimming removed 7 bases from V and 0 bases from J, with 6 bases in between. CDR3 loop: CAIKTTNTGELFF. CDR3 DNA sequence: TGTGCCATCAAGACAACGAACACCGGGGAGCTGTTTTTT.

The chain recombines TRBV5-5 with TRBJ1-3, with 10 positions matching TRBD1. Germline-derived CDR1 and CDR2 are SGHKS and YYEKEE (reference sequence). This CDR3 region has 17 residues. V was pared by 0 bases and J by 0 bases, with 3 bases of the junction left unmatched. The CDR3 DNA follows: TGTGCCAGCAGCTTGGTGGACAGGGGGTTCTCTGGAAACACCATATATTTT. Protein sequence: CASSLVDRGFSGNTIYF. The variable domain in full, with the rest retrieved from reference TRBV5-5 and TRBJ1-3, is DAGVTQSPTHLIKTRGQQVTLRCSPISGHKSVSWYQQVLGQGPQFIFQYYEKEERGRGNFPDRFSARQFPNYSSELNVNALLLGDSALYLCASSLVDRGFSGNTIYFGEGSWLTVV.

The CDR3: CATSGQGIDTEAFF. CDR3 nucleotides: TGTGCCACCAGTGGCCAGGGGATTGACACTGAAGCTTTCTTT. V usage is TRBV24-1 and J usage is TRBJ1-1; a possible D gene is TRBD1 (6 bases). V lost 5 bases, J lost 3 bases, and 12 bases lay in between. Germline V gives CDR1 KGHDR, CDR2 SFDVKD. CDR3 size: 14 residues.

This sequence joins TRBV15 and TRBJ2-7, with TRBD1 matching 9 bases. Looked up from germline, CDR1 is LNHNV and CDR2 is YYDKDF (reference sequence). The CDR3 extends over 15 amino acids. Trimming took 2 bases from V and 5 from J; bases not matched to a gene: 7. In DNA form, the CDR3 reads TGTGCCACCAGCAGAAATCCGGGACAGGGCAACGAGCAGTACTTC. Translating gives CATSRNPGQGNEQYF.

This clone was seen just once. The CDR3 bases are TGTGCCAGCACCCCTCGGGGGAGTCAAGAGACCCAGTACTTC. It translates to CASTPRGSQETQYF. V gene TRBV9 combines with J gene TRBJ2-5; D perhaps matches TRBD2 (6 bases). Germline assignment: CDR1 SGDLS and CDR2 YYNGEE. The V gene lost 6 bases and the J gene lost 2 bases, with 14 bases spanning the gap. CDR3 length: 14 amino acids.

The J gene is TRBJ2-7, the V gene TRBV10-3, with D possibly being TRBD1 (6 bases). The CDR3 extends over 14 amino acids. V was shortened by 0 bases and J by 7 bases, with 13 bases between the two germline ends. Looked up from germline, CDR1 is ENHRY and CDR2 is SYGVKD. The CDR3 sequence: CAISESRTVEEQYF. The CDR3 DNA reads TGTGCCATCAGTGAGTCGAGGACAGTTGAAGAGCAGTACTTC.

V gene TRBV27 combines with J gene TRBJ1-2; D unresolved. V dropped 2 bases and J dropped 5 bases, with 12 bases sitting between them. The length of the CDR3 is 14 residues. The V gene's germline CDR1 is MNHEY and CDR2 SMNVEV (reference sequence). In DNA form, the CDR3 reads TGTGCCAGCAGTTTAGGTCCGAGGGTGTATGGCTACACCTTC. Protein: CASSLGPRVYGYTF.

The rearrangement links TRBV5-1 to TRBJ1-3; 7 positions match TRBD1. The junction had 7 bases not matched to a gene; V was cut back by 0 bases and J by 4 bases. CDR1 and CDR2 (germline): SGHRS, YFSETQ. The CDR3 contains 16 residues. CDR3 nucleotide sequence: TGCGCCAGCAGCTTGGAGGGGGCTCTTTGGGGAAACACCATATATTTT. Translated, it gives CASSLEGALWGNTIYF.

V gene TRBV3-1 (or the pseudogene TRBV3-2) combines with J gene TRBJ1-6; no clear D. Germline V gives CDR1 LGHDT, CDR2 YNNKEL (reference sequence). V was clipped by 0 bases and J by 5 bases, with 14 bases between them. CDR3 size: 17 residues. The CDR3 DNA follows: TGTGCCAGCAGCCAAGATGGTCCGTTACAGCATAATTCACCCCTCCACTTT. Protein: CASSQDGPLQHNSPLHF.

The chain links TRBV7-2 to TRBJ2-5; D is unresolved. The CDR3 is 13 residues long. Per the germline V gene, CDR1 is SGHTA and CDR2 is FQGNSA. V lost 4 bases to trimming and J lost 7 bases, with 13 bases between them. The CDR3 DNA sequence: TGTGCCAGCAGCTGGGCTACCGAAGGGACCCAGTACTTC. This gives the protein CASSWATEGTQYF.

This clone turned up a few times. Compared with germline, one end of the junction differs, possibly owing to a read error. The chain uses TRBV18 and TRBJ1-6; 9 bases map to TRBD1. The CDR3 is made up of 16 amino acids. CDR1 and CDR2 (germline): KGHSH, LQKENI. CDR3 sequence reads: CASSPRDRANNSPLHF. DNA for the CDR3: TGTGCCAGCTCGCCACGGGACAGGGCCAATAATTCACCCCTCCACTTT.

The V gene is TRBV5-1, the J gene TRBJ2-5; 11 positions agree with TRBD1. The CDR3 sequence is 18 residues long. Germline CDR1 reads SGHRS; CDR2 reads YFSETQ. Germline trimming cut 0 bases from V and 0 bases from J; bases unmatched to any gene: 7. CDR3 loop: CASSLDGRDRGNQETQYF. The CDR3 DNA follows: TGCGCCAGCAGCTTGGATGGGCGGGACAGGGGGAACCAAGAGACCCAGTACTTC.

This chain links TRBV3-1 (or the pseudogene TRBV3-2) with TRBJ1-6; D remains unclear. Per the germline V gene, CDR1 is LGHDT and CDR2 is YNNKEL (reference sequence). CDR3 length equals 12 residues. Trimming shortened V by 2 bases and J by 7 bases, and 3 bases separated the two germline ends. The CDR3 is CASSQLNSPLHF. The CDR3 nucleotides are TGTGCCAGCAGCCAATTAAATTCACCCCTCCACTTT.